This TCR beta chain was obtained from a study of radiation and T cells in renal cell carcinoma. Study overall: Nephrectomy followed 15 Gy stereotactic body radiation by 4 weeks. General study results and limits: No pretreatment tumor biopsies were available for baseline clonotypes.

TCRdb's copy holds only in-frame clones and misses some; the assay was immunoSEQ multiplex PCR. The table has about 65,000 clones, roughly 79% seen once; the top ten hold roughly 7%. This clone showed up just a few times. Antigen: not known. V lost 5 bases and J lost 0, with 13 bases in between. The CDR3 spans 15 residues. The germline V gene encodes CDR1 SEHNR and CDR2 FQNEAQ (reference sequence). Indicated time point: blood 2 weeks post-SBRT. Treatment reported: 15 Gy SBRT to primary tumor, nephrectomy 4 weeks later. The receptor's source is a man in his 60s with renal cell carcinoma. This specimen consisted of blood, obtained from a patient whose treatment included radiotherapy and nephrectomy. The V call is TRBV7-9, the J call TRBJ1-1; weak D call: TRBD1 (5 bases). CDR3 in DNA: TGTGCCAGCAGCCGCGGGGCCGGGGTGAACACTGAAGCTTTCTTT. Translation gives CASSRGAGVNTEAFF.